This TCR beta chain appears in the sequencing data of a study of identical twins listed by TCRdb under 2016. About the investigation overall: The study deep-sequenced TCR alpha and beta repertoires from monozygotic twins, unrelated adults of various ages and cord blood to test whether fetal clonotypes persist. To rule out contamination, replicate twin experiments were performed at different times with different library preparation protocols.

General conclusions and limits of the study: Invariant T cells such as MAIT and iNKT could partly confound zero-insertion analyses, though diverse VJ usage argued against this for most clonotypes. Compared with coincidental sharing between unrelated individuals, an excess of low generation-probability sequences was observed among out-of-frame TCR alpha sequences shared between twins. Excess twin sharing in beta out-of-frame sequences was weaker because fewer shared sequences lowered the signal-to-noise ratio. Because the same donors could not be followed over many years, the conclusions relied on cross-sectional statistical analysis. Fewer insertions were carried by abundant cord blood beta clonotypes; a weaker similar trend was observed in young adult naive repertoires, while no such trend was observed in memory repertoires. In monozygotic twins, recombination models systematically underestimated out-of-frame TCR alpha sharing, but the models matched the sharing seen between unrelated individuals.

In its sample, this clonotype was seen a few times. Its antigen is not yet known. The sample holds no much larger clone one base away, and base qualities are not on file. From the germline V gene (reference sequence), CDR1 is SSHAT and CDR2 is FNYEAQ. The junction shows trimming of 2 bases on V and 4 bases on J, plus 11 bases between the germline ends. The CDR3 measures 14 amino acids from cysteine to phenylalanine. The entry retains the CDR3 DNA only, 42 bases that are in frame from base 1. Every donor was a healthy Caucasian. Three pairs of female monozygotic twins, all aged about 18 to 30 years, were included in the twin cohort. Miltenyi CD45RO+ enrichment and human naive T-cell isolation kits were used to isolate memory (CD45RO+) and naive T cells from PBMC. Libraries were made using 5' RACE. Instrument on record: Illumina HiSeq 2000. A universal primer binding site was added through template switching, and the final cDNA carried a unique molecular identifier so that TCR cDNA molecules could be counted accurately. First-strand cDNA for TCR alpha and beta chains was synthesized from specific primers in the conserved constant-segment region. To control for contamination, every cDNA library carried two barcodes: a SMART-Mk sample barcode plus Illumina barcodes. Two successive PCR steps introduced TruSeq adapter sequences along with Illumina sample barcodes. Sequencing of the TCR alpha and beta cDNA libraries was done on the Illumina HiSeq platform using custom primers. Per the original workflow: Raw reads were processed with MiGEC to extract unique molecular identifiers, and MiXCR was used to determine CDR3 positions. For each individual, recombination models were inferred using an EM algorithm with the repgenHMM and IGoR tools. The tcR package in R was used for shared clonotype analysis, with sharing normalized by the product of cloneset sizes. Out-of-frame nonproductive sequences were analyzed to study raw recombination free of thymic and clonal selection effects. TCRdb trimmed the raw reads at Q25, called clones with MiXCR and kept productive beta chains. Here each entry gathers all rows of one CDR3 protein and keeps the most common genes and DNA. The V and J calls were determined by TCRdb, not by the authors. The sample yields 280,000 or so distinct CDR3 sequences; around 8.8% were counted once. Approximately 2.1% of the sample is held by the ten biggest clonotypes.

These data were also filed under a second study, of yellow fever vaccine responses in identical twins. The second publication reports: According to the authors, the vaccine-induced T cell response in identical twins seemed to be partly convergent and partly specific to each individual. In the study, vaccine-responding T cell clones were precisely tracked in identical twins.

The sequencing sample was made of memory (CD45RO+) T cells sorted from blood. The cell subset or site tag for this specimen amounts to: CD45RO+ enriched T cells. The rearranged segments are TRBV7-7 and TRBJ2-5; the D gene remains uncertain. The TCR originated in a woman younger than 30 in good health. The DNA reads TGTGCCAGCAGCTTAACCGGGTCCCCAGAGACCCAGTACTTC. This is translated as CASSLTGSPETQYF.